This T cell receptor beta chain was documented in a study of blood T cell repertoires in COVID-19. Across the study: Material from acute and convalescent COVID-19 was sourced from the United States, Italy and Spain. From T cells, B-cell-depleted T cells, or PBMCs came the material, which was cDNA or gDNA.

Per the study methods: Amplification with reference gene primers provided the estimates of nucleated cell counts. The method was immunoSEQ multiplex PCR; TCRdb's version includes in-frame clones alone and lacks a portion of them. The V and J calls and clone size come from that table; D and trimming were worked out from the DNA. Here the sample spans around 97,000 clones, about 90% being singletons. Germline CDR1 reads LNHDA; CDR2 reads SQIVND (reference sequence). The V gene end was trimmed by 7 bases and the J gene end by 2 bases; junction bases not matched to a gene: 6. This CDR3 is 14 amino acids long.

V gene TRBV19 combines with J gene TRBJ2-3; 7 bases map to TRBD2. Sequencing was done on a sample of peripheral blood. This sequence originates from a human donor in a cohort sampled during active COVID-19. CDR3 nucleotides: TGTGCCAGTAACTGGGGGGGGTCCACAGATACGCAGTATTTT. Translation: CASNWGGSTDTQYF.